A few counts support the clone carrying this T cell receptor beta chain. The sample comes from a study of shared clonotypes between healthy human individuals. Sequencing used immunoSEQ multiplex PCR; TCRdb keeps in-frame clones, though not all of them. The sample yields about 1 million clones, around 76% seen once. Sequencing was performed on memory CD4+ T cells sorted from blood. Subset described: CD45RA-negative fraction. The origin of this receptor is a man younger than 30 in good health.

The CDR3 protein is CASSKGRTYGYTF. CDR3 nucleotide sequence: TGTGCCAGCAGTAAGGGACGGACCTATGGCTACACCTTC. The chain is built from TRBV6-5 and TRBJ1-2; weak D call: TRBD1 (5 bases). V lost 5 bases to trimming and J lost 4 bases, with 11 bases between them. There are 13 residues in the CDR3. Germline V gene sequence: CDR1 MNHEY, CDR2 SVGAGI.